This T cell receptor (beta chain) was captured in a study of cytomegalovirus exposure and HLA in healthy donors. Study results and caveats: Analysis performed later showed TCR beta chains linked to HLA being more clonally expanded than equally common others. In a later analysis, TCR association rates varied by HLA locus: DRB1 most, HLA-C fewest.

The CDR3 spans 15 residues. Germline CDR1 reads SGHRS; CDR2 reads YFSETQ. The V segment lost 2 bases and the J segment 5 bases; nucleotides outside the gene matches: 4. Primers for the PCR totalled 60 Vbeta and 13 Jbeta. Sequenced by immunoSEQ multiplex PCR; TCRdb stores in-frame clones only, minus some. The sample has about 190,000 clones, about 86% seen once. Concerning this clone itself: Its matching antigen is unknown.

This chain joins TRBV5-1 and TRBJ2-2; TRBD1 matches 9 bases. The source material was PBMCs. This receptor was obtained from a woman aged 18-35 years in good health and CMV-seropositive. The CDR3 loop is CASSFDRGFTGELFF. The CDR3 DNA reads as TGCGCCAGCAGCTTCGACAGGGGGTTTACCGGGGAGCTGTTTTTT.